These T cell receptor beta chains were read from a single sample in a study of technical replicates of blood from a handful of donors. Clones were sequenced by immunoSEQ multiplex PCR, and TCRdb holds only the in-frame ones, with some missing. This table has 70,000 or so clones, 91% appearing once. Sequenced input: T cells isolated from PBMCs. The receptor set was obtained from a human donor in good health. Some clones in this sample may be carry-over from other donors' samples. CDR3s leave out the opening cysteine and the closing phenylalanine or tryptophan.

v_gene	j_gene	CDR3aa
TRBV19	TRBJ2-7	ASSSSQGASYEQY
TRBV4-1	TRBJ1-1	ASSQDEGQGVKTEAF
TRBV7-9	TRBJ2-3	ASSSLNGGAPRAQY
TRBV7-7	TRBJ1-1	ASSLNSNTEAF
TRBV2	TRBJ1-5	ASSEQRGSNQPQH
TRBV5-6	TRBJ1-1	ASSLLAGNTEAF
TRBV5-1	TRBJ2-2	ASMGWTSGRTDGELF
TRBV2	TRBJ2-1	ASSVGGSTYNEQF
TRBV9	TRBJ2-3	ASSGTTGGLTDTQY
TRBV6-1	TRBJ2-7	ASSQGTGGYEQY
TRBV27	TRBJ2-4	ASSSSTHIQY
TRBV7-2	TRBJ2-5	ASSRSGGAGKTQY
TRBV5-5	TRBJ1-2	ASSGNRGGYT
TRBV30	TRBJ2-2	AWSAQRGGYTGELF
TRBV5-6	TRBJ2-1	ASSLADNVQF
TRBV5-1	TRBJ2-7	ASSLGLAGVEQY
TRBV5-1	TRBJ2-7	ASSLGSPARGNAYEQY
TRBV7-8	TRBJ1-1	ASSPGQTNTEAF
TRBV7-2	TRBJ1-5	ASSLNPGVQPQH
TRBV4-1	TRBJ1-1	ASRLIGSTEAF
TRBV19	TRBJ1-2	ASGGGNYGYT
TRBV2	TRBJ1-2	ASSSDGGYGYT
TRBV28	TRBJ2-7	ASTNGGSISQSSYEQY
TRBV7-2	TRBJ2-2	ASSARLQGTGELF
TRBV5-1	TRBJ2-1	ASSLWADRHNYNEQF
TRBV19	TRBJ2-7	ASSIRVGSYEQY
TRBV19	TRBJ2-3	ASSIPGVTDTQY
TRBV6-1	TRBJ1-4	ASSEETGTANEKLF
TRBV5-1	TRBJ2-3	ASKGGVTSTDTQY
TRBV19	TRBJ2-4	ASSAGVSGTGVGIQY
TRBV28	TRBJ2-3	ARNSCTDTQY
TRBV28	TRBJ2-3	ASSFDGVEDSETFHSTDTQY
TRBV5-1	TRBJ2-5	ASSLTGGDQETQY
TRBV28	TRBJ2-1	AGSLGLRGSYNEQF
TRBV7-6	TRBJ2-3	ASSPRGGLSTDTQY
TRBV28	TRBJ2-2	ASRVDRVNTGELF
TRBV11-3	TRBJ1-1	ASSSAKWGQENTEAF
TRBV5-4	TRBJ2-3	ASSLGLAGAADTQY
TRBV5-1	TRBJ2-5	ASSLAGGSETQY
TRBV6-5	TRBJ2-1	ASSSDNEQF
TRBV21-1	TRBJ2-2	ASSADSNFPSGKNTGELF
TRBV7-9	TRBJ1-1	ASSLEARDTEAF
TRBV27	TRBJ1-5	ASSSRGYSNQPQH
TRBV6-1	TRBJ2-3	ASGRTDTQY
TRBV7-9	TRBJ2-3	ASSKRQGTDTQY
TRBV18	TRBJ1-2	ASSPTREGGYGYT
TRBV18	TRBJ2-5	ASSMCRRWGPEGAQY
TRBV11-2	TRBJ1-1	ASTRQGNTEAF
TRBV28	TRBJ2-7	ASTSPGEAGVYEQY
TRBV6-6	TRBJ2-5	ASSLTLAGGETQY
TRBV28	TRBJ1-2	AHKEGLSANYGYT
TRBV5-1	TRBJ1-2	ASSSGTGDIRGGYT
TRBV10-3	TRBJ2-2	AIRPSLLLSGELF
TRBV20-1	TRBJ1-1	SASDRELAF
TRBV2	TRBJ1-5	ASSGTGNQPQH
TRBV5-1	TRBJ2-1	ASSPTDSYNEQF
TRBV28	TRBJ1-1	ASSAQTGATEAF
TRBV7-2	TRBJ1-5	ASSLARSNQPQH
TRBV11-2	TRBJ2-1	ASSLSGIAVNEQF